Presented here are 2 T cell receptor beta chains from one specimen sequenced in a study of blood T cell repertoires in COVID-19. The table came from immunoSEQ multiplex PCR; TCRdb's copy has only in-frame clones and leaves some out. Altogether over 100,000 clones are present, 86% being singletons, with the ten largest covering under 5%. Material: peripheral blood. These receptors all come from a man aged 40-49 years with acute or convalescent COVID-19.

This chain joins TRBV7-7 and TRBJ2-1; 8 bases agree with TRBD1. Trimming removed 1 base from V and 8 bases from J; junction bases left unmatched: 10. CDR1 SSHAT and CDR2 FNYEAQ come from the germline V gene (reference sequence). CDR3 length: 16 amino acids. The CDR3 loop is CASSLDTGQGRHEQFF. CDR3 bases: TGTGCCAGCAGCTTAGACACCGGACAGGGTCGGCATGAGCAGTTCTTC. Supplemented by reference TRBV7-7 and TRBJ2-1, the full variable domain reads GAGVSQSPRYKVTKRGQDVTLRCDPISSHATLYWYQQALGQGPEFLTYFNYEAQPDKSGLPSDRFSAERPEGSISTLTIQRTEQRDSAMYRCASSLDTGQGRHEQFFGPGTRLTVL.

This chain links TRBV15 with TRBJ2-3; the match to TRBD2 covers 10 bases. This CDR3 has 16 residues. With 0 bases clipped from V and 5 bases from J, the junction kept 5 bases outside the gene matches. CDR1 is LNHNV and CDR2 is YYDKDF in the germline V gene (reference sequence). The CDR3 sequence is CATSRDPWTSGDTQYF. Written as DNA, the CDR3 is TGTGCCACCAGCAGAGATCCTTGGACTAGCGGAGATACGCAGTATTTT.